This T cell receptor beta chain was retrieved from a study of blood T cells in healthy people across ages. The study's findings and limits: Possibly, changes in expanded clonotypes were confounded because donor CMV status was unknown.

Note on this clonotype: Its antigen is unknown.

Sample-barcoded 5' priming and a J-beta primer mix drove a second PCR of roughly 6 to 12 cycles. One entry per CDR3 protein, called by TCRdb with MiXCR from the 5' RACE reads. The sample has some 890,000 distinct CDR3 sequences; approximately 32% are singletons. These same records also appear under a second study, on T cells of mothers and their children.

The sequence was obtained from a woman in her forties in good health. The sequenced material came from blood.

The CDR3 loop is CAGIQGEVEQYF. In DNA form, the CDR3 reads TGTGCCGGCATTCAGGGTGAGGTCGAGCAGTACTTC. This sequence joins TRBV14 and TRBJ2-5, with a possible D match to TRBD1 (5 bases). The J call may be in error: the DNA end matches TRBJ2-7 better. The CDR3 sequence is 12 residues long. In germline, CDR1 is SGHDN, CDR2 FVKESK.